A selection of T cell receptor beta chains follows, all from one sample in a study of beta chain features in type 1 diabetes. Clones were sequenced by immunoSEQ multiplex PCR, and TCRdb holds only the in-frame ones, with some missing. The sample has about 620,000 clones, about 16% seen once. Sequenced: naive CD4+ T cells from blood. The receptors were gathered from a man aged 18 to 29 in good health. The CDR3 runs from the conserved cysteine through the conserved F or W. The D gene is left open where the match is weak. Expanded clones get a size class; other rows say once, few or many, or leave the size out.

D gene	clone size	V gene	J gene	CDR3 DNA	CDR3 protein
TRBD1	few	TRBV18	TRBJ1-6	TGTGCCAGCTCACCATACAGGGGGACAAATTCACCCCTCCACTTT	CASSPYRGTNSPLHF
-	few	TRBV5-4	TRBJ2-1	TGTGCCAGCAGCTTGGGCAGGGTAAGCTCCTACAATGAGCAGTTCTTC	CASSLGRVSSYNEQFF
TRBD1	few	TRBV7-2	TRBJ2-2	TGTGCCACCCAAACAGGGGGCACGTACACCGGGGAGCTGTTTTTT	CATQTGGTYTGELFF
-	few	TRBV10-3	TRBJ2-2	TGTGCCATCAGTGTGAAGGACCCGAACACCGGGGAGCTGTTTTTT	CAISVKDPNTGELFF
-	-	TRBV27	TRBJ2-5	TGTGCCAGCAGTTTCACGGGACAAGAGACCCAGTACTTC	CASSFTGQETQYF
-	many	TRBV7-9	TRBJ1-6	TGTGCCAGCAGCGCCACGAACAGTGCGGCTTCACCCCTCCACTTT	CASSATNSAASPLHF
-	few	TRBV7-2	TRBJ2-5	TGTGCCAGCAGCTTTTGGATAGGGGGTGAGACCCAGTACTTC	CASSFWIGGETQYF
-	few	TRBV6-5	TRBJ2-1	TGTGCCAGCAGTTATTCCCGAGGGAGTGAGCAGTTCTTC	CASSYSRGSEQFF
-	-	TRBV7-3	TRBJ1-3	TGTGCCAGCAGCCAGGACTCTGGAAACACCATATATTTT	CASSQDSGNTIYF
-	-	TRBV15	TRBJ1-2	TGTGCCACCAGCAGAGGGGGGCAGTCTGGCTACACCTTC	CATSRGGQSGYTF
-	-	TRBV28	TRBJ2-7	TGTGCCAGCAGGCCTCCTAGTCTCTACGAGCAGTACTTC	CASRPPSLYEQYF
-	-	TRBV5-4	TRBJ2-1	TGTGCCAGCAGCTTGGAGGGAGTACTCCACAATGAGCAGTTCTTC	CASSLEGVLHNEQFF
-	-	TRBV5-6	TRBJ1-3	TGTGCCAGCAGCTTGGTCGCGGCGTCCTCTGGAAACACCATATATTTT	CASSLVAASSGNTIYF
-	few	TRBV18	TRBJ2-7	TGTGCCAGCTCACCACCATCAGGGAACTACGAGCAGTACTTC	CASSPPSGNYEQYF
-	few	TRBV18	TRBJ2-1	TGTGCCAGCTCACCGTTCCCCCTGCAGGACAATGAGCAGTTCTTC	CASSPFPLQDNEQFF
-	few	TRBV6-5	TRBJ2-3	TGTGCCATCGGAAAGAGCACAGATACGCAGTATTTT	CAIGKSTDTQYF
TRBD1	few	TRBV7-2	TRBJ1-1	TGTGCCAGCAGCGCCCGACAGGGGATGAACACTGAAGCTTTCTTT	CASSARQGMNTEAFF
-	-	TRBV30	TRBJ1-1	TGTGCCTGGAGTGAGGGGAGGGGCCTTCGACGAGCTTTCTTT	CAWSEGRGLRRAFF
-	-	TRBV14	TRBJ1-1	TGTGCCAGCAGCCAAGCGTGGAATCACGACACTGAAGCTTTCTTT	CASSQAWNHDTEAFF
-	few	TRBV7-6	TRBJ2-5	TGTGCCAGCAGCTTAGCATGGCAAGAGACCCAGTACTTC	CASSLAWQETQYF
TRBD2	-	TRBV11-2	TRBJ2-3	TGTGCCAGCAGCCCGAGGGGGCCTAGCGGGGGGCGAGATACGCAGTATTTT	CASSPRGPSGGRDTQYF
TRBD2	few	TRBV19	TRBJ2-1	TGTGCCAGTACCATTAGCCCGCCGGGACTAGCGGGAGGTTTCACCTACAATGAGCAGTTCTTC	CASTISPPGLAGGFTYNEQFF
-	-	TRBV4-1	TRBJ1-2	TGCGCCAGCAGCCAAGATAGGGTGGGCAAAGCTAACTATGGCTACACCTTC	CASSQDRVGKANYGYTF
-	few	TRBV15	TRBJ2-2	TGTGCCACCTCATTGGGGGGGCTGGGCACCGGGGAGCTGTTTTTT	CATSLGGLGTGELFF
-	few	TRBV6-5	TRBJ2-7	TGTGCCAGCAGTATTTACAGGGCAACCTACGAGCAGTACTTC	CASSIYRATYEQYF
-	-	TRBV4-3	TRBJ1-4	TGCGCCAGCAGCCGGAGGGGGGCAACTAATGAAAAACTGTTTTTT	CASSRRGATNEKLFF
-	few	TRBV14	TRBJ2-7	TGTGCCAGCAGCCGGAGACGTACGGAGTACGAGCAGTACTTC	CASSRRRTEYEQYF
-	few	TRBV7-2	TRBJ2-1	TGTGCCAGCAGCCCCCCCGACCATTCCTACAATGAGCAGTTCTTC	CASSPPDHSYNEQFF
-	-	TRBV7-2	TRBJ2-6	TGTGCCAGCAGCTTAGGGGGGGCCAACGTCCTGACTTTC	CASSLGGANVLTF
TRBD1	-	TRBV19	TRBJ1-5	TGTGCCAGTAGTCCCGGACAGGGAGGACAGCCCCAGCATTTT	CASSPGQGGQPQHF
-	-	TRBV28	TRBJ1-1	TGTGCCAGCAGTCGGGGGAACACTGAAGCTTTCTTT	CASSRGNTEAFF
TRBD1	-	TRBV28	TRBJ2-2	TGTGCCAGCAATAGACAGGGGAGGACCGGGGAGCTGTTTTTT	CASNRQGRTGELFF
TRBD1	few	TRBV29-1	TRBJ1-1	TGCAGCGTTGAAGGGATAGGGGGCTTGGACACTGAAGCTTTCTTT	CSVEGIGGLDTEAFF
TRBD1	-	TRBV18	TRBJ1-1	TGTGCCAGCTCGACCGGGACAGGGTCGAACACTGAAGCTTTCTTT	CASSTGTGSNTEAFF
-	few	TRBV29-1	TRBJ1-1	TGCAGCGGCGGCGAGGGCATGGGCACTGAAGCTTTCTTT	CSGGEGMGTEAFF
-	many	TRBV10-3	TRBJ2-1	TGTGCCATCAGTGAGCTAGGACTGGGGCTGGGATTCTTC	CAISELGLGLGFF
TRBD1	-	TRBV6-6	TRBJ2-3	TGTGCCAGCAGACTATCAGGGGGTAGAGCAGATACGCAGTATTTT	CASRLSGGRADTQYF
TRBD2	few	TRBV6-5	TRBJ2-3	TGTGCCAGCAGGACTAGCGGGGCCTGGGGAACGCAGTATTTT	CASRTSGAWGTQYF
TRBD2	-	TRBV5-1	TRBJ2-7	TGCGCCAGCAGTTCCCTCACTAGCGGGAGAAATCACGAGCAGTACTTC	CASSSLTSGRNHEQYF
TRBD1	-	TRBV6-5	TRBJ1-2	TGTGCCAGCAGTTACGGGACAGGGGGTGGCTATGGCTACACCTTC	CASSYGTGGGYGYTF
-	-	TRBV7-9	TRBJ2-3	TGTGCCAGCAGCTTAGAAGGGCGATTGACAAATACGCAGTATTTT	CASSLEGRLTNTQYF
-	-	TRBV7-2	TRBJ2-1	TGTGCCAGCAGCACAGGGTTATTTTTCTACAATGAGCAGTTCTTC	CASSTGLFFYNEQFF
TRBD2	few	TRBV30	TRBJ2-7	TGTGCCTGGATTCCCAGACTAGCGGGGGGGCCATCCGAGCAGTACTTC	CAWIPRLAGGPSEQYF
-	few	TRBV2	TRBJ2-1	TGTGCCAGCAGTACAGGGTTCTCCTACAATGAGCAGTTCTTC	CASSTGFSYNEQFF
TRBD1	few	TRBV25-1	TRBJ2-2	TGTGCCAGCAGTGATCGGGACAGTTACACCGGGGAGCTGTTTTTT	CASSDRDSYTGELFF
-	few	TRBV11-2	TRBJ2-1	TGTGCCAGCAGCTCCCTGAGGAGGCTCGCCCACAATGAGCAGTTCTTC	CASSSLRRLAHNEQFF
TRBD1	few	TRBV27	TRBJ1-1	TGTGCCAGCAGTTGGACAGGGTTTAACACTGAAGCTTTCTTT	CASSWTGFNTEAFF
TRBD1	-	TRBV4-3	TRBJ1-2	TGCGCCAGCAGCCCCCGGACAGGGTGGAACTATGGCTACACCTTC	CASSPRTGWNYGYTF
TRBD2	-	TRBV6-4	TRBJ2-1	TGTGCCAGCAGTTACACTAGCGGGGACAATGAGCAGTTCTTC	CASSYTSGDNEQFF
TRBD1	-	TRBV28	TRBJ1-4	TGTGCCAGCAGCACAGGGGTGGGAGGTGAAAAACTGTTTTTT	CASSTGVGGEKLFF
-	-	TRBV5-8	TRBJ2-5	TGTGCCAGCAGCTTGGCCTGGGGGTCCTCCCGAGCGAAAGAGACCCAGTACTTC	CASSLAWGSSRAKETQYF